The clone carrying this TCR beta chain has a handful of counts. This sample was taken from a study of T cells after yellow fever vaccination. Study-level information: Libraries from low-cell-number fractions were prepared with the SMART-Seq v4 Ultra Low Input RNA kit.

In TCRdb, the 5' RACE reads were re-called with MiXCR into one record per CDR3 protein. The repertoire holds 450,000 to 550,000 distinct CDR3 sequences, with 21% as singletons. Germline values: CDR1 DFQATT, CDR2 SNEGSKA (reference sequence). V shed 7 bases, J shed 5 bases, and the junction held 7 bases outside the gene matches. The CDR3 length is 12 residues. This clonotype originated in a man between 18 and 29 years old who received the YFV17D yellow fever vaccine. The rearrangement links TRBV20-1 to TRBJ2-7, with 8 positions matching TRBD1. The sequenced sample was PBMCs, obtained about 20 days after the first yellow fever vaccination. CDR3: CSVPGQGHEQYF. CDR3 nucleotide sequence: TGCAGTGTACCAGGACAGGGCCACGAGCAGTACTTC.